Listed below are T cell receptor beta chains from one sample, sequenced in a study of monozygotic twins with inflammatory bowel disease. Following a re-call of the 5' RACE reads, TCRdb has one entry per CDR3 protein and lacks DNA. This sample's table reports 350,000 to 400,000 distinct CDR3 sequences. The material sequenced was blood. The source is a human donor with ulcerative colitis or Crohn's disease, or a healthy co-twin of an affected twin (not recorded which). Each CDR3 is given with its conserved first and last residue. The order of the fields is J gene, V gene, CDR3 protein.

>TRBJ2-3|TRBV24-1
CATSDPGPHTDTQYF
>TRBJ2-7|TRBV4-2
CASSHTIRGEEPYEQYF
>TRBJ2-7|TRBV24-1
CATRAQLREQYF
>TRBJ2-1|TRBV20-1
CSAVSGLSYNEQFF
>TRBJ1-1|TRBV30
CAWSQGLNTEAFF
>TRBJ2-7|TRBV7-2
CASSLAQGRYSYEQYF
>TRBJ2-1|TRBV24-1
CATSDFGGPGNEQFF
>TRBJ2-7|TRBV7-2
CASSSRLAGAITYEQYF
>TRBJ1-6|TRBV19
CASSMGQLVGFSPLHF
>TRBJ1-2|TRBV4-2
CASSDDRSDYTF
>TRBJ2-7|TRBV6-1
CASSPPRGWGRDEQYF
>TRBJ2-3|TRBV4-1
CASSQGYSTDTQYF
>TRBJ1-6|TRBV18
CASSPYLGSNSPLHF
>TRBJ2-5|TRBV7-9
CATNGDPRETQYF
>TRBJ2-7|TRBV5-1
CASSLLEGSSYEQYF
>TRBJ2-1|TRBV6-2/TRBV6-3
CASSPKGSEQFF
>TRBJ1-1|TRBV7-9
CASSRRETAAAFF
>TRBJ2-6|TRBV18
CASSPRDGGGNVLTF
>TRBJ1-1|TRBV5-1
CASSLVSQKGVEAFF
>TRBJ2-7|TRBV28
CASSSLAGVTYEQYF
>TRBJ2-7|TRBV4-3
CASSPGLAGSSYEQYF
>TRBJ1-5|TRBV19
CASQDGGIRQPQHF
>TRBJ1-6|TRBV19
CASSTGTGLASPLHF
>TRBJ1-4|TRBV20-1
CSLIRDRGRGTNEKLFF
>TRBJ2-7|TRBV3-1
CASSPLKGAAYEQYF
>TRBJ2-1|TRBV5-1
CASSLANRENEQFF
>TRBJ1-2|TRBV5-6
CASSLGPGGTYGYTF
>TRBJ2-7|TRBV9
CASSVTGTLSYEQYF
>TRBJ1-2|TRBV7-9
CASSLPYYGYTF
>TRBJ1-2|TRBV20-1
CSAIQGYGYTF
>TRBJ2-1|TRBV7-3
CASSSIGDNEQFF
>TRBJ2-3|TRBV20-1
CSARVGVVTAPTQSTDTQYF
>TRBJ2-7|TRBV6-1
CASRQGPGRRLLSYEQYF
>TRBJ1-1|TRBV5-1
CASSLPTRDLNTEAFF
>TRBJ2-1|TRBV4-1
CASSQVPGTYNEQFF
>TRBJ2-7|TRBV6-2/TRBV6-3
CASSEPTGLGYEQYF
>TRBJ2-5|TRBV5-1
CASSSGKGLARETQYF
>TRBJ2-1|TRBV20-1
CSARRTPADQEFF
>TRBJ1-1|TRBV20-1
CSAALDLGSNTEAFF
>TRBJ2-7|TRBV27
CASSSLTSGGYEQYF
>TRBJ1-2|TRBV5-1
CASSPTDKGNYGYTF
>TRBJ2-1|TRBV6-6
CASSYSEVAHEQFF
>TRBJ2-7|TRBV4-1
CASSPISFSYEQYF
>TRBJ2-1|TRBV12-3/TRBV12-4
CASSFTLVYNEQFF
>TRBJ2-3|TRBV7-3
CASSSTPLPTDTQYF
>TRBJ2-7|TRBV12-3/TRBV12-4
CASSLAWGSYEQYF
>TRBJ2-7|TRBV4-1
CASSLTGDAFYEQYF
>TRBJ2-3|TRBV6-5
CASSYPRGAGLTDTQYF
>TRBJ2-3|TRBV6-5
CASSYSWGEADTQYF
>TRBJ2-1|TRBV20-1
CSARISGGYNEQFF
>TRBJ1-2|TRBV12-3/TRBV12-4
CASRSNSGTGSGYTF
>TRBJ1-2|TRBV5-1
CASSLIAPPSGYGYTF